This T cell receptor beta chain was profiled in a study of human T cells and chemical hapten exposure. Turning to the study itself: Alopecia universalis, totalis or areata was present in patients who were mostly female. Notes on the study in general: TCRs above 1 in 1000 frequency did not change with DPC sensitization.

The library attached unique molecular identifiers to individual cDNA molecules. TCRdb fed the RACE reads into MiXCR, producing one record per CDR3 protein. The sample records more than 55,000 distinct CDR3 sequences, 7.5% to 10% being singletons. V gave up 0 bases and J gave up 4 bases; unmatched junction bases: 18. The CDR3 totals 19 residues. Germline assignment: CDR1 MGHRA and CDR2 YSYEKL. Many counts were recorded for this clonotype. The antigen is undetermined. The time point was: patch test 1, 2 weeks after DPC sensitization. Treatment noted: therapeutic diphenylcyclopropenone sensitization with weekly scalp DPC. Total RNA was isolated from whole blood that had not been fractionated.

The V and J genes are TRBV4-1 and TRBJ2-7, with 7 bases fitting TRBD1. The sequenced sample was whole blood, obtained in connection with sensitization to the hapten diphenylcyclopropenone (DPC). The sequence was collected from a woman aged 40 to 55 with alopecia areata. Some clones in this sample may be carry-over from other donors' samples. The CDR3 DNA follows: TGCGCCAGCAGCCAAGATCATGAGACAGGGCGTTCTTGGTCATACGAGCAGTACTTC. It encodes CASSQDHETGRSWSYEQYF.